The T cell receptor (beta chain) under discussion was sequenced for a study of shared clonotypes between healthy human individuals. The length of the CDR3 is 15 residues. The V gene end was trimmed by 3 bases and the J gene end by 6 bases; junction bases not matched to a gene: 7. The germline V gene has CDR1 SGHNT and CDR2 YENEEA. The table came from immunoSEQ multiplex PCR; TCRdb's copy has only in-frame clones and leaves some out. The sample gives roughly 2 million clones, nearly 97% of which show up once; approximately 0.13% is in the top ten. Study observations and caveats: Rarefaction curves obtained for sorted subsets showed sequencing incomplete despite large depth. Memory subsets had estimated richness that was generally smaller than that of naive subsets.

The healthy adult donors were HIV-negative and reported no recent acute infections or vaccinations. CD4+ cells underwent separation, giving CD45RA+ naive and CD45RA-negative memory subsets. Notes on this clone: What it recognizes is unknown.

The specimen was naive CD4+ T cells sorted from blood. As to subset: CD45RA+ positively selected. This receptor was obtained from a man aged 18-30 years in good health. The J gene is TRBJ2-1, the V gene TRBV11-3; 8 bases map to TRBD1. CDR3 sequence reads: CASSFGTGPSNEQFF. The CDR3 DNA sequence: TGTGCCAGCAGCTTTGGGACAGGCCCCTCCAATGAGCAGTTCTTC.